A single sample gave rise to the 2 T cell receptor beta chains below, sequenced in a study of blood T cell repertoires in COVID-19. Sequencing was performed with immunoSEQ multiplex PCR; in TCRdb, only in-frame clones are kept and a portion is missing. The table has 250,000 to 400,000 clones, around 89% seen once; the top ten hold 1.5% to 2%. Sequencing was performed on peripheral blood. The receptors were gathered from a woman in her 30s with COVID-19, enrolled during active disease.

The chain links TRBV23-1 to TRBJ2-3, with TRBD2 matching 14 bases. TRBV23-1 qualifies as an ORF whose function is uncertain. CDR3 size: 18 residues. Trimming removed 3 bases from V and 1 base from J; junction bases left unmatched: 6. CDR3 DNA: TGCGCCAGCAGTCAGCCCCCGGGACTAGCGGGGGGCACAGATACGCAGTATTTT. Translated, it gives CASSQPPGLAGGTDTQYF.

This chain joins TRBV27 and TRBJ2-1, with D perhaps TRBD1 (6 bases). The CDR3 has 12 residues. Germline V gene sequence: CDR1 MNHEY, CDR2 SMNVEV (reference sequence). The V gene lost 11 bases and the J gene lost 5 bases, with 13 bases spanning the gap. This chain's CDR3 is CAAGAANNEQFF. Written as DNA, the CDR3 is TGTGCCGCAGGGGCAGCCAACAATGAGCAGTTCTTC.